This T cell receptor beta chain was recovered during a study of T-cell memory formation after mild COVID-19 (dated by TCRdb to 2020 to 2022). Context from the whole study: TCR sequence clusters from the two donors were found to be largely donor specific. In two donors, T-cell clones that expanded and contracted after mild COVID-19 were followed by sequencing TCRalpha and TCRbeta repertoires longitudinally. The cohort comprised two young, previously healthy adult volunteers, one female and one male.

The CDR1 and CDR2 encoded by the germline V gene are MRHNA and SNTAGT. Counted from cysteine to phenylalanine, this CDR3 has 14 amino acids. Left in the record is the CDR3 DNA by itself, 42 bases read in frame from the first base. V gives up 2 bases and J gives up 5 bases, and the segment between their germline ends measures 13 bases. Ficoll-Paque density gradient centrifugation was the method used to isolate PBMCs. TCRdb records Illumina NovaSeq 6000 as the sequencer. Using 5'RACE with constant-segment primers, TCRalpha and TCRbeta cDNA libraries were constructed, with sample barcodes and unique molecular identifiers added in the process. RNA was extracted from every sample with Trizol reagent. Amplification of the libraries took two PCR steps, and the second step added a second sample barcode plus Illumina TruSeq adapters. Sequencing of libraries was performed on an Illumina NovaSeq with 2 x 150 bp paired-end reads. Regarding the original processing steps: With migec v1.2.7, reads were demultiplexed and then collapsed into UMI-guided consensus sequences. Using mixcr v2.1.11, UMI consensuses were aligned to TRA and TRB V and J templates and then assembled into clonotypes. A clonotype was counted as expanded or contracted only when both edgeR and NoisET called the clonotype significant, with the noise models trained on biological replicates. edgeR calls used a false discovery rate-adjusted p below 0.01 and a log2 fold-change threshold of 1. PCA with hierarchical clustering of max-normalized trajectories of the 1000 most abundant clonotypes was used as exploratory dynamics analysis. Separately sequenced CD4+ and CD8+ repertoires were used to assign the CD4 or CD8 phenotype of responding clones. TCRdb reworked the public reads: Q25 trimming with fastp, MiXCR clone assembly, productive beta chains retained. Entries are consolidated by CDR3 protein sequence, retaining the most common genes and DNA. The V and J calls and clone size come from TCRdb's table, not from the authors' own analysis. Here the sample has 15,000 or so distinct CDR3 sequences; roughly 23% occur a single time. The ten largest clones represent around 56% of the sample.

Regarding this clonotype: Which antigen it targets is not known. One base away there is no much larger clone; base qualities are not given.

What the work shows at the level of the full study, not this receptor alone: The study included only two mild cases, and larger cohorts that include severe cases with pre-infection samples were judged to be necessary. Contracting CD4+ clones turned up mainly in the CM and EM memory subsets, whereas EMRA was where CD8+ clones were enriched. The second-wave clones that peaked on day 37 were not confirmed to be SARS-CoV-2 specific. Clones contracting from day 15 to 85 had balanced CD4/CD8 phenotypes, while a second wave expanding from day 15 to 37 was biased towards CD4+. The detection of some responding clones in pre-infection memory suggests that pre-existing cross-reactive memory T cells joined the SARS-CoV-2 response.

The origin of this receptor is a man younger than 35 who had mild COVID-19 (a few samples of this study predate the infection). The sample titles of this study are shuffled in the database, so cell type and time point are left out; the donor was told from shared clones. Sequenced material: PBMCs or a T cell subset sorted from them (not recorded which). Here the chain combines TRBV6-4 and TRBJ2-7; TRBD1 is a weak D gene call, 5 bases matching. The CDR3 corresponds to CASSDIGDSHEQYF. The base sequence is TGTGCCAGCAGTGACATCGGAGACAGTCACGAGCAGTACTTC.